This T cell receptor beta chain was profiled in a study of neoadjuvant anti-PD-1 for oral cavity cancer. This clone came up once. The J segment lost 0 bases and the V segment lost 7 bases, leaving 6 bases of the junction unmatched. The CDR3 covers 17 residues. Germline V lookup: CDR1 SGHVS, CDR2 FQNEAQ. Sequencing used immunoSEQ multiplex PCR; TCRdb keeps in-frame clones, though not all of them. The table records about 7,000 clones, 74% of them present only once. This clonotype was obtained from a person aged 40 to 85 with oral cavity squamous cell carcinoma. The chain combines TRBV7-8 with TRBJ2-3; TRBD2 aligns across 14 bases. Here the sequenced sample was PBMCs, taken before nivolumab (anti-PD-1) treatment. The chain's CDR3 is CASTGLAGETSTDTQYF. The CDR3 region has the DNA TGTGCCAGCACGGGACTAGCGGGGGAGACTAGCACAGATACGCAGTATTTT.